These 23 T cell receptor beta chains share one sample of origin, sequenced in a study of shared clonotypes between healthy human individuals. Only in-frame clones appear in the TCRdb table, and some are missing; sequencing was by immunoSEQ multiplex PCR. This table holds about 1.5 million clones, 98% found once. Sequencing input: naive CD4+ T cells sorted from blood. Subset here: CD45RA+ positively selected. The receptor source for this set is a man aged 25 to 40 in good health.

The chain joins TRBV19 to TRBJ1-3; the D is unclear. The V end was cut by 6 bases, the J end by 0 bases, with 9 bases between. Per the germline V gene, CDR1 is LNHDA and CDR2 is SQIVND (reference sequence). CDR3 length equals 14 residues. As DNA, the CDR3 is TGTGCCAGTAGCGAATACCACTCTGGAAACACCATATATTTT. Translated, it gives CASSEYHSGNTIYF.

This clone was counted a single time. This chain uses TRBV5-5 with TRBJ1-2, with 10 bases fitting TRBD1. Germline lookup yields CDR1 SGHKS and CDR2 YYEKEE (reference sequence). The CDR3 is 15 residues long. V shed 2 bases, J shed 8 bases, and the junction held 9 bases outside the gene matches. The chain's CDR3 is CASSFRDRGPEGYTF. DNA of the CDR3: TGTGCCAGCAGCTTTCGGGACAGGGGCCCGGAAGGCTACACCTTC.

Here the CDR3 DNA reads TGTGCCAGCTCACCACGACAGGGGGCCGTTGAGCGCACTGAAGCTTTCTTT. This sequence encodes CASSPRQGAVERTEAFF. This chain uses TRBV18 with TRBJ1-1, with 10 bases lining up with TRBD1. Germline V CDR1 and CDR2: KGHSH, LQKENI. Germline trimming cut 1 base from V and 4 bases from J; bases unmatched to any gene: 9. This CDR3 is 17 amino acids long. The whole variable domain, remainder taken from reference TRBV18 and TRBJ1-1, is NAGVMQNPRHLVRRRGQEARLRCSPMKGHSHVYWYRQLPEEGLKFMVYLQKENIIDESGMPKERFSAEFPKEGPSILRIQQVVRGDSAAYFCASSPRQGAVERTEAFFGQGTRLTVV.

This sequence joins TRBV5-6 and TRBJ2-7, with D unresolved. Per germline, CDR1 SGHDT and CDR2 YYEEEE. Deletions cut 0 bases from V and 4 bases from J, with 11 bases between. The CDR3 runs 14 residues. The CDR3 bases are TGTGCCAGCAGCTTGGGGCAGGACCCGTACGAGCAGTACTTC. Protein: CASSLGQDPYEQYF. The variable domain in full, completed from reference TRBV5-6 and TRBJ2-7, reads DAGVTQSPTHLIKTRGQQVTLRCSPKSGHDTVSWYQQALGQGPQFIFQYYEEEERQRGNFPDRFSGHQFPNYSSELNVNALLLGDSALYLCASSLGQDPYEQYFGPGTRLTVT.

The rearrangement uses TRBV14 and TRBJ2-7; TRBD1 aligns across 10 bases. This CDR3 is built from 15 residues. Unmatched junction bases numbered 4, after V lost 1 base and J lost 4 bases. The germline gives CDR1 SGHDN, CDR2 FVKESK. CDR3 protein: CASSQVGQGLYEQYF. The CDR3 nucleotides read TGTGCCAGCAGCCAAGTGGGACAGGGGCTTTACGAGCAGTACTTC.

This chain uses TRBV28 with TRBJ2-1, with a possible D match to TRBD2 (6 bases). Germline CDR1 MDHEN, CDR2 SYDVKM. V was clipped by 5 bases and J by 0 bases, with 11 bases between them. The CDR3 is made up of 15 amino acids. CDR3 bases: TGTGCCAGCAGTCCGAGCGGGTACTCCTACAATGAGCAGTTCTTC. As protein: CASSPSGYSYNEQFF.

The gene calls are TRBV7-9 and TRBJ1-3, with a weak D call TRBD1 (5 bases). CDR1 SEHNR and CDR2 FQNEAQ come from the germline V gene (reference sequence). The CDR3 extends over 17 amino acids. V gave up 3 bases and J gave up 2 bases, with 17 bases separating them. The CDR3 nucleotides are TGTGCCAGCAGCTTTGGCAGGGTACAGAGTCCTGGAAACACCATATATTTT. Protein sequence: CASSFGRVQSPGNTIYF.

This sequence joins TRBV2 and TRBJ2-7; 11 bases align to TRBD2. Germline CDR1 SNHLY, CDR2 FYNNEI. V lost 7 bases to trimming and J lost 3 bases; unmatched junction nucleotides: 8. This CDR3 is 15 amino acids long. The CDR3 bases are TGTGCCAGCACCCCTAGCGGGAGGATTGTCTACGAGCAGTACTTC. It yields the protein CASTPSGRIVYEQYF.

J is TRBJ2-3 and V is TRBV6-1; D might be TRBD2 (6 bases). Germline-derived CDR1 and CDR2 are MNHNS and SASEGT. Trimming took 3 bases from V and 3 from J, leaving 13 bases between them. This CDR3 region has 15 residues. For the CDR3, the DNA is TGTGCCAGCAGTGAGGTGTTCGCGGGGACAGATACGCAGTATTTT. Translating gives CASSEVFAGTDTQYF.

The CDR3 DNA reads as TGTGCCAGCAGTGAAATTAGGGAGACCCAGTACTTC. It yields the protein CASSEIRETQYF. This chain connects TRBV6-1 to TRBJ2-5; the D is unclear. There are 12 residues in the CDR3. Trimming removed 2 bases from V and 5 bases from J, with 6 bases in between. Germline-derived CDR1 and CDR2 are MNHNS and SASEGT.

This rearrangement joins TRBV7-2 to TRBJ2-1; TRBD2 matches at 11 bases. The germline V gene encodes CDR1 SGHTA and CDR2 FQGNSA. This CDR3 comprises 16 residues. V shed 3 bases, J shed 6 bases, and the junction held 7 bases outside the gene matches. CDR3 sequence: CASSLNLAGGSNEQFF. The DNA for the CDR3 is TGTGCCAGCAGCTTGAATCTAGCGGGAGGAAGCAATGAGCAGTTCTTC. Drawing the rest from reference TRBV7-2 and TRBJ2-1, the complete variable domain is GAGVSQSPSNKVTEKGKDVELRCDPISGHTALYWYRQSLGQGLEFLIYFQGNSAPDKSGLPSDRFSAERTGGSVSTLTIQRTQQEDSAVYLCASSLNLAGGSNEQFFGPGTRLTVL.

This chain joins TRBV10-2 and TRBJ2-7; no firm D call. Deletions cut 3 bases from V and 9 bases from J, with 9 bases between. This CDR3 region has 11 residues. CDR1 and CDR2 (germline): WSHSY, SAAADI. CDR3: CASSEGEAQYF. The CDR3 nucleotides read TGCGCCAGCAGTGAAGGAGAGGCGCAGTACTTC.

The chain combines TRBV28 with TRBJ1-1, with D hard to call. The CDR3 runs 12 residues. The V gene lost 2 bases and the J gene lost 4 bases, with 5 bases spanning the gap. Germline loops: CDR1 MDHEN, CDR2 SYDVKM. The CDR3: CASSLPFTEAFF. CDR3 DNA: TGTGCCAGCAGTTTACCCTTCACTGAAGCTTTCTTT.

Of note for this clone: Other nucleotide sequences from this sample produce the same CDR3. V gene TRBV2 combines with J gene TRBJ2-5; D perhaps matches TRBD1 (6 bases). Between the trimmed V and J ends, which lost 5 bases and 5 bases, there was a span of 9 bases. The length of the CDR3 is 12 residues. Per germline, CDR1 SNHLY and CDR2 FYNNEI. The CDR3 DNA reads TGTGCCAGCAGTACAGGGTGGGAGACCCAGTACTTC. This encodes CASSTGWETQYF.

This chain links TRBV6-1 with TRBJ1-1, with unresolved D. Looked up from germline, CDR1 is MNHNS and CDR2 is SASEGT. V lost 3 bases and J 0 bases, leaving 8 bases between the germline ends. The CDR3 runs to 14 residues. Here the CDR3 DNA reads TGTGCCAGCAGTGACCCGTCTATGAACACTGAAGCTTTCTTT. This sequence encodes CASSDPSMNTEAFF.

V and J are TRBV2 and TRBJ2-4; D perhaps matches TRBD2 (6 bases). Germline CDR1 reads SNHLY; CDR2 reads FYNNEI. V shed 6 bases and J shed 0 bases, with 9 bases lying between them. This CDR3 is 14 amino acids long. CDR3 DNA sequence: TGTGCCAGCAGGCGGGATCTAGCCAAAAACATTCAGTACTTC. As protein: CASRRDLAKNIQYF.

As concerns this clone: This specimen includes other DNA sequences encoding the same CDR3. The chain carries TRBV5-1 and TRBJ2-1; TRBD2 matches 12 bases. Per germline, CDR1 SGHRS and CDR2 YFSETQ. The CDR3 is made up of 16 amino acids. J was trimmed by 0 bases and V by 4 bases; bases with no gene match: 2. The CDR3 coding sequence is TGCGCCAGCAGCCCGACTAGCGGGAGCTCCTACAATGAGCAGTTCTTC. Its protein product is CASSPTSGSSYNEQFF.

This clone was found once. The chain recombines TRBV7-9 with TRBJ1-2; 8 nucleotides align to TRBD1. V shed 6 bases and J 4 bases; nucleotides not matched to a gene: 10. The CDR3 length is 15 residues. Germline V CDR1 and CDR2: SEHNR, FQNEAQ (reference sequence). The CDR3 region is CASSRTGRGGYGYTF. CDR3 nucleotides: TGTGCCAGCAGTCGGACAGGGCGAGGGGGCTATGGCTACACCTTC. Full variable domain (outside the CDR3, taken from reference TRBV7-9 and TRBJ1-2): DTGVSQNPRHKITKRGQNVTFRCDPISEHNRLYWYRQTLGQGPEFLTYFQNEAQLEKSRLLSDRFSAERPKGSFSTLEIQRTEQGDSAMYLCASSRTGRGGYGYTFGSGTRLTVV.

The chain links TRBV7-9 to TRBJ1-4, with unresolved D. Trimming cost V 7 bases and J 8 bases, with 14 bases left between them. The CDR3 extends over 13 amino acids. Germline lookup yields CDR1 SEHNR and CDR2 FQNEAQ (reference sequence). The CDR3 spells CASNPSGWEKLFF. Here the CDR3 DNA reads TGTGCCAGCAACCCGAGCGGCTGGGAAAAACTGTTTTTT.

J is TRBJ2-5 and V is TRBV5-1; a possible D gene is TRBD1 (7 bases). There are 18 residues in the CDR3. The V gene lost 0 bases and the J gene lost 1 base, with 19 bases spanning the gap. The germline CDR1 and CDR2 sequences are SGHRS and YFSETQ. The CDR3 reads CASSLAFDSGGGQETQYF. For the CDR3, the DNA is TGCGCCAGCAGCTTGGCCTTCGACTCAGGGGGAGGCCAAGAGACCCAGTACTTC.

V and J are TRBV19 and TRBJ1-2, with a weak D call TRBD1 (6 bases). Looked up from germline, CDR1 is LNHDA and CDR2 is SQIVND (reference sequence). With 3 bases removed from V and 3 bases from J, the gap between germline ends came to 11 bases. The CDR3 sequence is 14 residues long. CDR3 in amino acids: CASSMDSNYYGYTF. In DNA form, the CDR3 reads TGTGCCAGTAGTATGGACAGCAATTACTATGGCTACACCTTC.

This clone was observed a few times. This chain links TRBV29-1 with TRBJ2-3; maybe TRBD1 (6 bases). The CDR3 spans 17 residues. V dropped 0 bases and J dropped 4 bases, with 20 bases sitting between them. Germline CDR1 SQVTM, CDR2 ANQGSEA. CDR3 loop: CSVEDHWGLGAADTQYF. The CDR3, as DNA: TGCAGCGTTGAAGATCATTGGGGGCTAGGGGCCGCAGATACGCAGTATTTT.

The rearrangement joins TRBV5-1 to TRBJ2-3; D remains unclear. Germline V gene sequence: CDR1 SGHRS, CDR2 YFSETQ. Trimming cost V 7 bases and J 2 bases, with 14 bases left between them. This CDR3 is 14 amino acids long. The CDR3 DNA is TGCGCCAGCCAACGATCCACGTACACAGATACGCAGTATTTT. Amino acids: CASQRSTYTDTQYF.